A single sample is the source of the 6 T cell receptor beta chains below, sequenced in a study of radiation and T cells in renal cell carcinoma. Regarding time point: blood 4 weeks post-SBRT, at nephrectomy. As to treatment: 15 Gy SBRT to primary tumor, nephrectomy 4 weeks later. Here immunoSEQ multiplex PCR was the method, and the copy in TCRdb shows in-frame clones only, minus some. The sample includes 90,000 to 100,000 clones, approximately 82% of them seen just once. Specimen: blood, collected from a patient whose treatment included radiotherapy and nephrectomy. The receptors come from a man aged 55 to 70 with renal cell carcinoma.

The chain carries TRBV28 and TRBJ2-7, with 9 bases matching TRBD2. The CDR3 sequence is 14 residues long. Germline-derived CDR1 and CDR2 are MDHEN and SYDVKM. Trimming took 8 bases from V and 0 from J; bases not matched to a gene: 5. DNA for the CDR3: TGTGCCAGCGAGCGGGAGGCCTTCTCCTACGAGCAGTACTTC. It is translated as CASEREAFSYEQYF.

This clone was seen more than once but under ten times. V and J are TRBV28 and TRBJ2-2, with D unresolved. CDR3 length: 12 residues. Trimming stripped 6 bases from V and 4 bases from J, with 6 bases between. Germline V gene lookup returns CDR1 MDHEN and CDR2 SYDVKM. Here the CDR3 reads CASSSTTGELFF. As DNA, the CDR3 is TGTGCCAGCAGCTCGACCACCGGGGAGCTGTTTTTT.

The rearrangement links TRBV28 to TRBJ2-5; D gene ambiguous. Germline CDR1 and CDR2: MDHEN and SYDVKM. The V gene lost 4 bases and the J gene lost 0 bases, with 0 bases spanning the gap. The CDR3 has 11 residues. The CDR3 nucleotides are TGTGCCAGCAGTTACCAAGAGACCCAGTACTTC. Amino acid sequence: CASSYQETQYF. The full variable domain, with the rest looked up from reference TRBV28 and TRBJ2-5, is DVKVTQSSRYLVKRTGEKVFLECVQDMDHENMFWYRQDPGLGLRLIYFSYDVKMKEKGDIPEGYSVSREKKERFSLILESASTNQTSMYLCASSYQETQYFGPGTRLLVL.

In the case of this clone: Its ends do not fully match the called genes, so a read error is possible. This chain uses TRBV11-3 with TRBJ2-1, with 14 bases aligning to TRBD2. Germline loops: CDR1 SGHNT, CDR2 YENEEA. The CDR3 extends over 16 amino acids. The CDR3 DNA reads TGTGCCAGCAGCCTAGAGGGACTAGCGGGAGTAAATGAGCAGTTCTTC. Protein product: CASSLEGLAGVNEQFF. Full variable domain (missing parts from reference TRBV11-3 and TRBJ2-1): EAGVVQSPRYKIIEKKQPVAFWCNPISGHNTLYWYLQNLGQGPELLIRYENEEAVDDSQLPKDRFSAERLKGVDSTLKIQPAELGDSAVYLCASSLEGLAGVNEQFFGPGTRLTVL.

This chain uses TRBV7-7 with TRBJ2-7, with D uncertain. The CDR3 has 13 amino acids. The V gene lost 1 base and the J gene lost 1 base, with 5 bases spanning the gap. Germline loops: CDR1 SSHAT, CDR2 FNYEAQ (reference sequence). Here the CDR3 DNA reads TGTGCCAGCAGCTTAGACCTGTCCTACGAGCAGTACTTC. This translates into CASSLDLSYEQYF.

CDR3 nucleotide sequence: TGTGCCACCAGCAGAGATGAACTAGTTGGGCAGTTCTTC. It codes for CATSRDELVGQFF. V usage is TRBV15 and J usage is TRBJ2-1, with a possible D match to TRBD2 (5 bases). V was shortened by 0 bases and J by 12 bases, with 12 bases between the two germline ends. This CDR3 contains 13 residues. CDR1 is LNHNV and CDR2 is YYDKDF in the germline V gene (reference sequence).